This T cell receptor (beta chain) comes out of a study of patients and donors after allogeneic stem cell transplantation. This clonotype appeared a few times. One entry per CDR3 protein results from TCRdb running MiXCR on the RT-PCR reads. In the table there are about a million distinct CDR3 sequences, about a sixth of which are singletons. V dropped 4 bases and J dropped 1 base, with 17 bases sitting between them. CDR1 is SGHVS and CDR2 is FNYEAQ in the germline V gene. The CDR3 runs 16 residues. This sequence joins TRBV7-6 and TRBJ2-7; D assignment may be TRBD1 or TRBD2 (5 bases each). The sequenced material came from blood, either unsorted or a sorted T cell fraction (not recorded which). The TCR sequence derives from a human donor who was either an allogeneic HSCT recipient or a stem cell or donor lymphocyte infusion donor (not recorded which). It is not recorded whose cells these are; they may come from a transplant donor. CDR3 nucleotides: TGTGCCAGCAGCTCTCTCCGGGACGGGGATTCCTACGAGCAGTACTTC. It yields the protein CASSSLRDGDSYEQYF.